Listed below are T cell receptor beta chains from one sample, sequenced in a study of CD8 T cells in ankylosing spondylitis. TCRdb used MiXCR to reprocess the 5' RACE reads, holding one entry per CDR3 protein. Altogether around 140,000 distinct CDR3 sequences are present, roughly 18% being singletons, with the ten largest covering around a third. Sequencing was done on a sample of blood, either unsorted or a sorted T cell fraction (not recorded which). The source is a male donor with ankylosing spondylitis. Both conserved end residues are trimmed from each CDR3.

TRBV27 | ASSPRGQGNEQY
TRBV20-1 | SASELAGVSYEQY
TRBV4-1 | ASSQDTSGETQY
TRBV27 | ASSSRGRSEAF
TRBV27 | ASRPGQPTGELF
TRBV15 | ATSRVPRDSAYEQY
TRBV7-3 | ASSLAAVSSYNEQF
TRBV11-2 | ASSLLGTSGDTQY
TRBV28 | ASSLGVAGEGYEQY
TRBV18 | ASSPTTTNEKLF
TRBV27 | ASSSGVNEQF
TRBV6-1 | ASTHNGDPETQY
TRBV4-1 | ASSLGGPDTQY
TRBV2 | ASSVGRYSTDTQY
TRBV9 | ASSVGDYNEQF
TRBV11-1 | ASSLETAMNTEAF
TRBV4-1 | ASSQGFEQF